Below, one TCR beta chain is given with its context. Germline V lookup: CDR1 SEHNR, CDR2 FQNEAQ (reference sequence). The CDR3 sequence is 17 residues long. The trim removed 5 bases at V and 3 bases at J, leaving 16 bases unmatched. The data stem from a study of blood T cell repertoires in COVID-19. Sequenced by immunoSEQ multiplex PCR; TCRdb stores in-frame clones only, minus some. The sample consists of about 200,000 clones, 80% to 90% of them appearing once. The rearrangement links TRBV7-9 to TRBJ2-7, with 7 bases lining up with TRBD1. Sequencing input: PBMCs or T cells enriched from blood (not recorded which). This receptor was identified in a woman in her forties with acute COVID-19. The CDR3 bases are TGTGCCAGCAGCACCAGGGACAGACTTGTTCCGGGCTACGAGCAGTACTTC. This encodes CASSTRDRLVPGYEQYF.